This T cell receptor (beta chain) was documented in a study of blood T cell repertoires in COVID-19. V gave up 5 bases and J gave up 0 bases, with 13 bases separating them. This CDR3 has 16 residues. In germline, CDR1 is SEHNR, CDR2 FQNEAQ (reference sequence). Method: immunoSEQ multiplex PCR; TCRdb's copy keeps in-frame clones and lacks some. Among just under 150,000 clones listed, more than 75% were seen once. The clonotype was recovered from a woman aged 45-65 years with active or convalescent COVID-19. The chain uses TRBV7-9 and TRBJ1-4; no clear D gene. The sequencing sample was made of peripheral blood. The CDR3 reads CASSPRVGATNEKLFF. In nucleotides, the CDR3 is TGTGCCAGCAGCCCCCGCGTGGGAGCAACTAATGAAAAACTGTTTTTT. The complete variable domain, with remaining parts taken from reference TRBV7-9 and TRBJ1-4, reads DTGVSQNPRHKITKRGQNVTFRCDPISEHNRLYWYRQTLGQGPEFLTYFQNEAQLEKSRLLSDRFSAERPKGSFSTLEIQRTEQGDSAMYLCASSPRVGATNEKLFFGSGTQLSVL.